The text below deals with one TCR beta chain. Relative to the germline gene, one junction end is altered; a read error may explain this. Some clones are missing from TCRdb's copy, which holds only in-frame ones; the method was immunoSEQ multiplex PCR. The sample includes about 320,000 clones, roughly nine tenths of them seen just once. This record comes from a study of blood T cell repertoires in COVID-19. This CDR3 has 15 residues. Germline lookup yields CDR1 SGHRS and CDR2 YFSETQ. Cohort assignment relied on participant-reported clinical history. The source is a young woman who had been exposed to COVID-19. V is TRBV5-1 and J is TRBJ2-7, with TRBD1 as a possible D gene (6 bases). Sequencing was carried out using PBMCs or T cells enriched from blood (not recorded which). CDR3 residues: CASSLAGQTSYGQYF. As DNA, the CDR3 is TGCGCCAGCAGCTTGGCGGGACAAACATCCTACGGGCAGTACTTC.